The 14 T cell receptor beta chains given below trace back to one sample, sequenced in a study of T cell responses to AZD1222 COVID-19 vaccine. Assay used: immunoSEQ multiplex PCR; TCRdb lists only in-frame clones, some missing. The sample contains tens of thousands of clones, 85% to 90% of which appear only once. Sequenced material: peripheral blood, taken on day 0 of AZD1222 vaccination. These TCRs come from an adult in good health.

This rearrangement joins TRBV5-1 to TRBJ2-4; D is uncertain. V was pared by 0 bases and J by 4 bases, with 5 bases between. The CDR3 covers 13 residues. Germline CDR1 SGHRS, CDR2 YFSETQ. CDR3 nucleotides: TGCGCCAGCAGCTTGGCCCAGAAAAACATTCAGTACTTC. Encoded protein: CASSLAQKNIQYF.

This chain links TRBV14 with TRBJ2-5; D gene ambiguous. Trimming cost V 3 bases and J 5 bases, with 10 bases left between them. The CDR3 consists of 13 residues. Germline V CDR1 and CDR2: SGHDN, FVKESK. In DNA form, the CDR3 reads TGTGCCAGCAGCCATTTTGTGCCCGAGACCCAGTACTTC. Translation: CASSHFVPETQYF.

DNA for the CDR3: TGTGCCAGCAGCCCAGGGGGTGGACCAGATACGCAGTATTTT. Translated: CASSPGGGPDTQYF. This chain uses TRBV9 with TRBJ2-3, with 7 bases aligning to TRBD1. The CDR3 has 14 amino acids. V trimming: 4 bases; J trimming: 4 bases; junction bases outside the gene matches: 6. The germline V gene has CDR1 SGDLS and CDR2 YYNGEE.

This clone was seen a single time. CDR3 sequence reads: CASSKVGYTF. The CDR3, as DNA: TGTGCCAGCAGCAAGGTTGGCTACACCTTC. The V and J genes are TRBV6-5 and TRBJ1-2; the D is unclear. There are 10 residues in the CDR3. V was pared by 6 bases and J by 7 bases, with 6 bases between. CDR1 MNHEY and CDR2 SVGAGI come from the germline V gene.

CDR3 sequence reads: CASSYSGTGFVYEQYF. Written as DNA, the CDR3 is TGTGCCAGCAGTTACTCCGGGACAGGGTTCGTCTACGAGCAGTACTTC. J is TRBJ2-7 and V is TRBV6-5; 9 bases fit TRBD1. The germline V gene encodes CDR1 MNHEY and CDR2 SVGAGI. With V trimmed by 0 bases and J by 3 bases, 6 bases remained unmatched. This CDR3 is 16 amino acids long.

The chain uses TRBV6-4 and TRBJ2-1, with 7 bases matching TRBD2. The CDR3 sequence is 14 residues long. With 4 bases clipped from V and 6 bases from J, the junction kept 6 bases outside the gene matches. CDR1 and CDR2 (germline): MRHNA, SNTAGT. This CDR3 is CASSATSASNEQFF. CDR3 in DNA: TGTGCCAGCAGTGCTACTAGCGCAAGCAATGAGCAGTTCTTC.

The genes are TRBV7-2 and TRBJ1-4, with 9 bases that match TRBD1. Losses at the gene ends were 5 bases for V and 5 bases for J; bases not matched to a gene: 9. Germline V gene data show CDR1 as SGHTA and CDR2 as FQGNSA. There are 16 residues in the CDR3. For the CDR3, the DNA is TGTGCCAGCAGCGCCGGAGACAGGGGGGGGAATGAAAAACTGTTTTTT. It is translated as CASSAGDRGGNEKLFF. Combining the CDR3 with reference TRBV7-2 and TRBJ1-4 gives the whole variable domain GAGVSQSPSNKVTEKGKDVELRCDPISGHTALYWYRQSLGQGLEFLIYFQGNSAPDKSGLPSDRFSAERTGGSVSTLTIQRTQQEDSAVYLCASSAGDRGGNEKLFFGSGTQLSVL.

This sequence joins TRBV7-3 and TRBJ2-5, with D possibly called TRBD1 or TRBD2 (6 bases each). The germline gives CDR1 SGHTA, CDR2 FQGTGA. V was trimmed by 0 bases and J by 2 bases, leaving 13 bases between them. CDR3 size: 16 residues. The CDR3 region has the DNA TGTGCCAGCAGCTTAACGGGGGGACACCCACAAGAGACCCAGTACTTC. Protein product: CASSLTGGHPQETQYF.

This sequence joins TRBV6-5 and TRBJ1-1, with D unresolved. V lost 2 bases, J lost 4 bases, and 8 bases lay in between. CDR1 is MNHEY and CDR2 is SVGAGI in the germline V gene. This CDR3 comprises 13 residues. The CDR3 coding sequence is TGTGCCAGCAGTTACAGTGGACGCACTGAAGCTTTCTTT. It yields the protein CASSYSGRTEAFF.

CDR3 sequence reads: CAISDHGSPLHF. The CDR3 coding sequence is TGTGCCATCAGTGATCATGGTTCACCCCTCCACTTT. The rearrangement uses TRBV10-3 and TRBJ1-6; D gene unclear. V dropped 3 bases and J dropped 9 bases, with 6 bases sitting between them. This CDR3 has 12 amino acids. Germline lookup yields CDR1 ENHRY and CDR2 SYGVKD.

The chain carries TRBV6-5 and TRBJ2-1, with 7 bases matching TRBD2. Germline V gene sequence: CDR1 MNHEY, CDR2 SVGAGI. The CDR3 sequence is 14 residues long. The V segment lost 1 base and the J segment 10 bases; nucleotides outside the gene matches: 7. DNA for the CDR3: TGTGCCAGCAGTTACTTGCGGGAGAGGGGCGAGCAGTTCTTC. Its translation is CASSYLRERGEQFF.

The rearrangement links TRBV9 to TRBJ1-6; possibly TRBD1 for D (5 bases). V was pared by 0 bases and J by 0 bases, with 22 bases between. Germline V gives CDR1 SGDLS, CDR2 YYNGEE. The CDR3 is made up of 21 amino acids. CDR3 region: CASSVDAREGLSSSYNSPLHF. The CDR3 nucleotides are TGTGCCAGCAGCGTAGATGCAAGAGAGGGACTGTCGAGCTCCTATAATTCACCCCTCCACTTT.

In DNA, the CDR3 is TGTGCCAGCAGTTACGGGCGTTCACCCCTCCACTTT. It yields the protein CASSYGRSPLHF. This sequence joins TRBV6-5 and TRBJ1-6; D is ambiguous. The CDR3 loop spans 12 amino acids. CDR1 and CDR2 from the germline V gene are MNHEY and SVGAGI. Deletions cut 2 bases from V and 9 bases from J, with 5 bases between.

The chain couples TRBV10-3 to TRBJ2-7, with D perhaps matching TRBD1 (5 bases). V dropped 8 bases and J dropped 1 base, with 18 bases sitting between them. The CDR3 extends over 15 amino acids. In germline, CDR1 is ENHRY, CDR2 SYGVKD. CDR3 protein: CAIARAGAMSYEQYF. The CDR3 nucleotides are TGTGCCATCGCCCGGGCTGGGGCAATGTCCTACGAGCAGTACTTC.